This is a list of T cell receptor beta chains from one sample in a study of OX40 agonist ivuxolimab in advanced cancers. Generated by immunoSEQ multiplex PCR, the TCRdb table keeps only in-frame clones and is missing some. The sample holds more than 90,000 clones; roughly four fifths are singletons and the top ten take more than 1.2%. Sample: CD4+ or CD8+ T cells sorted from blood, taken in a trial of the OX40 agonist ivuxolimab. The receptors stem from an adult with an advanced solid tumor such as melanoma, head and neck, liver or kidney cancer. Both conserved end residues are part of each CDR3. The D gene is left open where the match is weak. Some rows mark clone size as missing; the rest say once, few, many or name a class of expanded clone.

abundance	d_gene	v_gene	j_gene	CDR3nt	CDR3aa
.	.	TRBV19	TRBJ1-2	TGTGCCAGTTGGCATACCGGGACAACAAGCTACACCTTC	CASWHTGTTSYTF
.	TRBD1	TRBV18	TRBJ2-7	TGTGCCAGCTCCCCGGACAGGGGAGTGGACGAGCAGTACTTC	CASSPDRGVDEQYF
.	TRBD1	TRBV28	TRBJ1-2	TGTGCCAGCAGACGTGCAGTGGGACAGATCAACTATGGCTACACCTTC	CASRRAVGQINYGYTF
.	.	TRBV9	TRBJ2-1	TGTGCCAGCAGCGGAAAACTACAGGGCGGAAATGAGCAGTTCTTC	CASSGKLQGGNEQFF
.	.	TRBV19	TRBJ1-3	TGTGCCAGCTCCCGGGACGTAGCGGGAAACACCATATATTTT	CASSRDVAGNTIYF
once	.	TRBV5-1	TRBJ2-5	TGCGCCAGCAGTCCAGGGGAAATAGGGGGTCAAGAGACCCAGTACTTC	CASSPGEIGGQETQYF
.	TRBD2	TRBV11-3	TRBJ2-1	TGTGCCAGCAGCTTATCCGCCGGGACTAGCGACAATGAGCAGTTCTTC	CASSLSAGTSDNEQFF
.	TRBD1	TRBV4-1	TRBJ1-2	TGCGCCAGCAGCCTTACCGGGACAGGGGGCCCGACTAACTATGGCTACACCTTC	CASSLTGTGGPTNYGYTF
.	.	TRBV5-6	TRBJ1-2	TGTGCCAGCAGCTCGGACACGCGCTATGGCTACACCTTC	CASSSDTRYGYTF
.	TRBD1	TRBV27	TRBJ1-2	TGTGCCAGCAGTTTAAGGGACAGGGTCCATGGCTACACCTTC	CASSLRDRVHGYTF
.	TRBD2	TRBV7-3	TRBJ2-3	TGTGCCAGCAGCTTAACGACTAGCGGGAGGGCGCCAACAGATACGCAGTATTTT	CASSLTTSGRAPTDTQYF
once	.	TRBV6-6	TRBJ2-1	TGTGCCAGCACTAGAGGAAGCGAGCAGTTCTTC	CASTRGSEQFF
.	.	TRBV28	TRBJ1-2	TGTGCCAGCAGTTTACCCGGACGGCCTGGGGGAGGCTACACCTTC	CASSLPGRPGGGYTF
.	TRBD1	TRBV5-4	TRBJ1-1	TGTGCCAGCAGCTTGGTAGGGACAGTTGAAGCTTTCTTT	CASSLVGTVEAFF
once	.	TRBV29-1	TRBJ2-2	TGCAGCGTTGAAGATCCCATAGGGATCGCCGGGGAGCTGTTTTTT	CSVEDPIGIAGELFF
.	.	TRBV5-6	TRBJ1-5	TGTGCCAGCAGCTTTGACAACAATCAGCCCCAGCATTTT	CASSFDNNQPQHF
once	TRBD2	TRBV30	TRBJ2-5	TGTGCCTGGGATACGACTAGCGGGAGGGGGGAGACCCAGTACTTC	CAWDTTSGRGETQYF
.	.	TRBV6-6	TRBJ2-3	TGTGCCAGCAGCCCCAAGGGAGGAGCTACAGATACGCAGTATTTT	CASSPKGGATDTQYF
.	TRBD2	TRBV10-2	TRBJ2-5	TGCGCCACAAAAGCGGGGGGGAATCTCCAAGAGACCCAGTACTTC	CATKAGGNLQETQYF
.	.	TRBV2	TRBJ1-2	TGTGCCAGCAGTGATCTACAGGTTGGCGGCTACACCTTC	CASSDLQVGGYTF
.	TRBD1	TRBV30	TRBJ1-1	TGTGCCTGGAGGAAAGACAGGGGGAACACTGAAGCTTTCTTT	CAWRKDRGNTEAFF
.	TRBD1	TRBV19	TRBJ2-1	TGTGCCAGTTCCAAGGACAGGGGGCCTGGCTACAATGAGCAGTTCTTC	CASSKDRGPGYNEQFF